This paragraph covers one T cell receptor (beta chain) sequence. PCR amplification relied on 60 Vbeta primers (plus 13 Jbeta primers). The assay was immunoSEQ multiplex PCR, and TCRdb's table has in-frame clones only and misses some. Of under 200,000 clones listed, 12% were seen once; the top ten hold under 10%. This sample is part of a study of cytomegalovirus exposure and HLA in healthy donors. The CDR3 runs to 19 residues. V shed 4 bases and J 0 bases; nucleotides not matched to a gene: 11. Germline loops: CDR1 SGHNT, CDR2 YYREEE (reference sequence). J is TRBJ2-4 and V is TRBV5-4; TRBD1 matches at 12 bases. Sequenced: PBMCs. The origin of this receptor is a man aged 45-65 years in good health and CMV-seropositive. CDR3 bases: TGTGCCAGCAGCGGGGGGACAGGGGGCGGATTTCTAGCCAAAAACATTCAGTACTTC. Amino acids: CASSGGTGGGFLAKNIQYF. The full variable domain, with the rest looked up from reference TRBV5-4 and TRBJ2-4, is ETGVTQSPTHLIKTRGQQVTLRCSSQSGHNTVSWYQQALGQGPQFIFQYYREEENGRGNFPPRFSGLQFPNYSSELNVNALELDDSALYLCASSGGTGGGFLAKNIQYFGAGTRLSVL.